This TCR beta chain was recorded in a study of T cells in Graves' hyperthyroidism and ophthalmopathy. Germline loops: CDR1 LNHDA, CDR2 SQIVND (reference sequence). This CDR3 is built from 17 residues. The V gene lost 5 bases and the J gene lost 5 bases, with 24 bases spanning the gap. TCR beta CDR3 sequences were amplified from RNA transcripts. When the TCR CDR3 underwent first-round RT-PCR, the HTBI primer set was used. One entry per CDR3 protein, called by TCRdb with MiXCR from the multiplex PCR reads. The profile shows hundreds of thousands of distinct CDR3 sequences, over 12% of them singletons. Not enrolled were patients with uncontrolled infection, other autoimmune disease, pregnancy or lactation. Worth noting for this clonotype: What it binds is unknown.

Points from the study as a whole: Prediction of ophthalmopathy progression came a median roughly 6.6 months pre-onset. Clonotypes that were expanded in thyroid above 0.001 mostly appeared in blood too.

Specimen: blood. The sequence came from a woman aged 40 to 50 with Graves' ophthalmopathy. This chain links TRBV19 with TRBJ1-1; the D gene is possibly TRBD1 (6 bases). The CDR3 nucleotides read TGTGCCAGTAGTCCCCATCACGGGGGGCCTGGGAGGACTGAAGCTTTCTTT. The encoded protein is CASSPHHGGPGRTEAFF.